A selection of T cell receptor beta chains follows, all from one sample in a study of neoadjuvant anti-PD-1 for oral cavity cancer. Clones were read by immunoSEQ multiplex PCR, and TCRdb kept only the in-frame ones, dropping some. The sample records 75,000 to 100,000 clones, approximately 84% being singletons. The material was PBMCs, obtained before nivolumab (anti-PD-1) treatment. The receptors stem from a person between 40 and 85 years old with oral cavity squamous cell carcinoma. Each CDR3 is given with its conserved first and last residue. A D gene is named only where the DNA matches it firmly.

-,TRBJ1-1,TRBV10-1,CASSADGWDTEAFF
-,TRBJ1-1,TRBV28,CASSLTRNTEAFF
TRBD1,TRBJ1-2,TRBV9,CASSVGLDREPYGYTF
TRBD2,TRBJ2-1,TRBV6-5,CASSPGLAANEQFF
-,TRBJ2-7,TRBV27,CASRESSYEQYF
-,TRBJ1-1,TRBV27,CASRGRERTEAFF
TRBD2,TRBJ2-1,TRBV9,CASSVAALAGSNEQFF
-,TRBJ2-1,TRBV19,CASTQGHGYNEQFF
TRBD1,TRBJ1-2,TRBV9,CASSPNRDSYGYTF
TRBD1,TRBJ1-2,TRBV5-1,CASSPTGTGGQNNYGYTF
TRBD2,TRBJ2-1,TRBV7-3,CASSLSGSSSYNEQFF
-,TRBJ2-6,TRBV2,CASSEALAGANVLTF
TRBD1,TRBJ2-3,TRBV5-1,CASSSGTGKGDTQYF
-,TRBJ2-4,TRBV6-1,CASSVGQSLAKNIQYF
TRBD2,TRBJ2-5,TRBV2,CASRQTSGSSGTQYF
-,TRBJ2-3,TRBV11-2,CASSRDRTDTQYF
TRBD2,TRBJ2-1,TRBV11-2,CASRPPGLGIYEQFF
TRBD1,TRBJ1-2,TRBV5-1,CASSPIGDSYGYTF
TRBD2,TRBJ2-7,TRBV7-3,CASSPPRTSGHYEQYF
-,TRBJ2-7,TRBV30,CAWSRGNYEQYF
TRBD1,TRBJ2-7,TRBV5-4,CASIHRGVYEQYF
-,TRBJ2-7,TRBV7-9,CASSLEGNYEQYF
-,TRBJ2-7,TRBV6-6,CASRPDANSYEQYF
TRBD2,TRBJ2-1,TRBV5-1,CASSLVVAGANEQFF
-,TRBJ2-2,TRBV9,CASKVGSNTGELFF
TRBD2,TRBJ2-1,TRBV6-1,CASWSAGGSHNEQFF
-,TRBJ1-1,TRBV11-2,CASSPIRRGGAFF
TRBD2,TRBJ2-7,TRBV25-1,CASSGLAAYEQYF
-,TRBJ2-3,TRBV11-1,CASSLGTDTQYF
-,TRBJ2-1,TRBV6-5,CASSWGTSGEQFF
-,TRBJ2-1,TRBV5-1,CASAKGADNNEQFF
-,TRBJ2-7,TRBV21-1,CASNAYEQYF
TRBD1,TRBJ2-7,TRBV29-1,CSAEGGTVDGQYF
-,TRBJ2-3,TRBV30,CASLYWTSTDTQYF
TRBD1,TRBJ1-5,TRBV7-2,CASNPGQGFQPQHF
TRBD2,-,TRBV4-1,CASSQTGTSAYEQYF
TRBD1,TRBJ2-5,TRBV30,CAWSPPARGQGETQYF
TRBD2,TRBJ2-3,TRBV14,CASSQAATLTSVSTDTQYF
-,TRBJ1-5,TRBV28,CASSFRRQPQHF
-,TRBJ1-2,TRBV6-5,CASSLAGNYGYTF
TRBD1,TRBJ1-5,TRBV27,CASYRGPGQPQHF
-,TRBJ1-5,TRBV2,CASSPSSSNSNQPQHF
TRBD2,TRBJ2-5,TRBV29-1,CSVEAGASGETQYF
-,TRBJ2-7,TRBV9,CASSPHSGEQYF
TRBD1,TRBJ1-3,TRBV7-8,CASSFVTGGENTIYF
-,TRBJ1-4,TRBV14,CASSQDDTGKLFF
-,TRBJ1-1,TRBV19,CASKGGTVNTEAFF
TRBD1,TRBJ2-2,TRBV6-1,CASSVVRTGSGELFF
TRBD2,TRBJ2-5,TRBV6-1,CASRTSGRVQETQYF
TRBD1,TRBJ2-7,TRBV5-4,CASSSGQGGYEQYF
TRBD2,TRBJ2-7,TRBV7-2,CASSFGGSSYEQYF